Described below is a single T cell receptor (beta chain) sequence and its context. The entry originates in a study of blood T cell repertoires in COVID-19. For the study at large: The analysed material was cDNA or gDNA that came from T cells, B-cell-depleted T cells, or PBMCs.

Authors' data handling: From reference gene primer amplification, estimates of nucleated cell counts were derived. Here immunoSEQ multiplex PCR was the method, and the copy in TCRdb shows in-frame clones only, minus some. The V and J calls and clone size were taken over from that table, and D and trimming were inferred from the DNA. The sample contains roughly 140,000 clones, about four fifths of which appear only once. The V and J ends lost 2 bases and 4 bases, in that order; junction bases with no gene match: 10. Germline CDR1 and CDR2: PRHDT and FYEKMQ (reference sequence). CDR3 length equals 16 residues.

This clonotype was obtained from a woman of 80 years or more in a cohort sampled during active or convalescent COVID-19. The specimen was peripheral blood. The chain is built from TRBV13 and TRBJ1-1; 7 nucleotides agree with TRBD1. The CDR3 loop reads CASSLTQTGMSTEAFF. In nucleotides, the CDR3 is TGTGCCAGCAGCTTAACCCAGACAGGGATGAGCACTGAAGCTTTCTTT.